The present T cell receptor beta chain was sequenced within a study of T cell clones after liver transplantation. About the research overall: Third-party-reactive TCRbeta sequences from pre-transplant mixed lymphocyte reactions served as antigen-independent comparators.

The germline V gene has CDR1 MNHEY and CDR2 SVGAGI. Trimming took off 2 bases at V and 10 bases at J, with 18 bases between the two ends. This CDR3 region has 15 residues. Clones were read by immunoSEQ multiplex PCR, and TCRdb kept only the in-frame ones, dropping some. The table includes about 45,000 clones, roughly 86% detected once. This rearrangement joins TRBV6-5 to TRBJ2-1; D might be TRBD1 or TRBD2, each matching 5 bases. The specimen comprised CD4+ T cells from blood, sampled 24 months after liver transplant. This TCR was sampled from a human patient who received a liver transplant. Some T cells may have originated in the graft donor. The chain's CDR3 is CASSYQGTRVWEQFF. The CDR3 DNA reads TGTGCCAGCAGTTACCAAGGGACCCGGGTATGGGAGCAGTTCTTC.